Below are 3 T cell receptor beta chains sequenced from a single sample in a study of T-cell memory formation after mild COVID-19. One entry per CDR3 protein, called by TCRdb with MiXCR from the 5' RACE reads. The sample carries roughly 310,000 distinct CDR3 sequences, about a sixth recorded once. The sequencing input was PBMCs or a T cell subset sorted from them (not recorded which). These receptors were taken from a man between 18 and 29 years old who had mild COVID-19 (a few samples of this study predate the infection). Cell type and time point are not known.

This chain joins TRBV7-6 and TRBJ2-2, with 9 nucleotides matching TRBD1. The CDR3 spans 19 residues. Germline V gene lookup returns CDR1 SGHVS and CDR2 FNYEAQ. The ends lost 7 bases at V and 0 bases at J; junction bases unmatched: 15. The CDR3 bases are TGTGCCAGCACCAACCCCCTCTTCGACAGGGGGGCGAACACCGGGGAGCTGTTTTTT. Translation: CASTNPLFDRGANTGELFF.

At least ten counts were recorded for this clonotype. The chain carries TRBV15 and TRBJ2-1; D gene uncertain. Germline V gives CDR1 LNHNV, CDR2 YYDKDF (reference sequence). Trimming took off 4 bases at V and 0 bases at J, with 10 bases between the two ends. CDR3 length: 15 residues. Here the CDR3 reads CATSNHTSSYNEQFF. In DNA form, the CDR3 reads TGTGCCACCAGCAACCACACGAGCTCCTACAATGAGCAGTTCTTC.

V is TRBV7-9 and J is TRBJ1-1; D call uncertain. The CDR3 has 10 residues. Trimming stripped 8 bases from V and 5 bases from J, with 6 bases between. Germline CDR1 SEHNR, CDR2 FQNEAQ (reference sequence). Written as DNA, the CDR3 is TGTGCCAGCGAAGGAACTGAAGCTTTCTTT. The encoded protein is CASEGTEAFF.